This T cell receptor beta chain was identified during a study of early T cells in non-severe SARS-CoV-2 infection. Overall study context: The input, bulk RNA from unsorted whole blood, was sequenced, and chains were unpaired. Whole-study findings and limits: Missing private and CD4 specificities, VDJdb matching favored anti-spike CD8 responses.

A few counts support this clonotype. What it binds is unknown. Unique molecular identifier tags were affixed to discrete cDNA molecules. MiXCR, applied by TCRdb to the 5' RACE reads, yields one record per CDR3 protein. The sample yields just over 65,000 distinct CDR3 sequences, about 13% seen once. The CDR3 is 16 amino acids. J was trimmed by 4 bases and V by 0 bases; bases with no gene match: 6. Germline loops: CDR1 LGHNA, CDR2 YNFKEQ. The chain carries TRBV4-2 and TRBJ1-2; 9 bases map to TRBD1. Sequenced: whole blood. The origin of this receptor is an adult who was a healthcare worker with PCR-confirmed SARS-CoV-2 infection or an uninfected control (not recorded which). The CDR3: CASSQDAGQGSYGYTF. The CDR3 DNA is TGTGCCAGCAGCCAAGACGCCGGACAGGGGTCCTATGGCTACACCTTC.